This note documents a single T cell receptor beta chain sequence. Its antigen remains unidentified. The data stem from a study of T cell responses to AZD1222 COVID-19 vaccine. Clones were sequenced by immunoSEQ multiplex PCR, and TCRdb holds only the in-frame ones, with some missing. Of some 100,000 clones in the sample, approximately 90% are singletons; the top ten hold around 7.1%. The V gene's germline CDR1 is SGHTA and CDR2 FQGNSA. This CDR3 has 16 amino acids. The V segment lost 6 bases and the J segment 1 base; nucleotides outside the gene matches: 10. Study findings and constraints: Seropositive status at baseline applied to only a handful of AZD1222 recipients. All repertoire sampling was performed exclusively after the peak T cell response.

The starting material was peripheral blood, obtained 28 days after the second AZD1222 dose. This receptor was obtained from an adult who received the AZD1222 COVID-19 vaccine. The rearrangement joins TRBV7-2 to TRBJ2-3; 7 bases map to TRBD2. The CDR3: CASRPPTSVGTDTQYF. CDR3 sequence (DNA): TGTGCCAGCAGACCTCCCACTAGCGTGGGCACAGATACGCAGTATTTT.